The entry below describes one T cell receptor beta chain. The sample originates from a study of OX40 agonist ivuxolimab in advanced cancers. Study context: Hepatocellular carcinoma, melanoma, renal cell or head and neck cancer was diagnosed in the dose-escalation patients. Earlier anti-PD-1, anti-PD-L1 or anti-CTLA-4 therapy was permitted; 30% to 50% had received some.

Excluded were patients having autoimmune disease history or systemic immunosuppression. Trimming shortened V by 6 bases and J by 5 bases, and 11 bases separated the two germline ends. The CDR3 length is 13 residues. Germline values: CDR1 MNHNY, CDR2 SVGAGI (reference sequence). Here immunoSEQ multiplex PCR was the method, and the copy in TCRdb shows in-frame clones only, minus some. The sample has roughly 71,000 clones, roughly 88% seen once. This chain links TRBV6-6 with TRBJ2-1; TRBD1 is a possible D gene (5 bases). Here the sequenced sample was CD4+ or CD8+ T cells sorted from blood, taken in a trial of the OX40 agonist ivuxolimab. The TCR comes from an adult with an advanced solid tumor such as melanoma, head and neck, liver or kidney cancer. CDR3 sequence: CASSRTPNNEQFF. The CDR3 nucleotides read TGTGCCAGCAGCCGGACACCTAACAATGAGCAGTTCTTC.